The sequence of this T cell receptor (beta chain) was determined in a study of beta chain features in type 1 diabetes. The whole isolated RNA underwent reverse transcription, so sequencing captured expressed TCRB transcripts. The method was immunoSEQ multiplex PCR; TCRdb's version includes in-frame clones alone and lacks a portion of them. The table records 150,000 to 200,000 clones, around 63% of them present only once. CDR1 is SQVTM, CDR2 ANQGSEA, per germline. The length of the CDR3 is 14 residues. V was shortened by 4 bases and J by 1 base, with 14 bases between the two germline ends. Study-level points and caveats: Patients' naive, central memory and regulatory TCRB repertoires appeared more alike than those of healthy donors. Shortening of TCRB CDR3s, moderate but significant, appeared in all four CD4+ subsets of Type 1 diabetes patients.

This clone has only a few counts. Its antigen is currently unknown. The rearrangement links TRBV29-1 to TRBJ2-7, with D possibly TRBD1 on 5 matching bases. The receptor was isolated from a man under 40 with type 1 diabetes. Sequencing was done on a sample of naive CD4+ T cells from blood. The CDR3: CSVGVTGKSYEQYF. CDR3 DNA sequence: TGCAGCGTTGGTGTTACAGGAAAGTCCTACGAGCAGTACTTC.